Listed below are T cell receptor beta chains from one sample, sequenced in a study of blood T cell repertoires in COVID-19. Generated by immunoSEQ multiplex PCR, the TCRdb table keeps only in-frame clones and is missing some. The top ten hold 0.95% to 1.5% of the sample, which has approximately 260,000 clones, about nine tenths seen once. Sample: PBMCs or T cells enriched from blood (not recorded which). The receptors shown here come from a middle-aged woman with acute COVID-19. CDR3s include the opening cysteine and the closing phenylalanine or tryptophan. The D gene is left open where the match is weak. Rows may omit the clone size; those that give it use once, few, many or a size class.

v_gene: TRBV19
d_gene: TRBD1
j_gene: TRBJ2-7
abundance: once
CDR3nt: TGTGCCAGTAGTATTAGGGGGGACAGGGCCTACGAGCAGTACTTC
CDR3aa: CASSIRGDRAYEQYF

v_gene: TRBV29-1
d_gene: NA
j_gene: TRBJ2-3
abundance: NA
CDR3nt: TGCAGCGTTGAAGATCGAGAGACTAGCACAGATACGCAGTATTTT
CDR3aa: CSVEDRETSTDTQYF

v_gene: TRBV4-3
d_gene: NA
j_gene: TRBJ1-2
abundance: NA
CDR3nt: TGCGCCAGCAGCCAAGATGGCGGCGCTTACTATGGCTACACCTTC
CDR3aa: CASSQDGGAYYGYTF

v_gene: TRBV30
d_gene: NA
j_gene: TRBJ1-3
abundance: NA
CDR3nt: TGTGCCTGGAGTGTAAGTCTAGTAGGCAACACCATATATTTT
CDR3aa: CAWSVSLVGNTIYF

v_gene: TRBV19
d_gene: NA
j_gene: TRBJ1-5
abundance: NA
CDR3nt: TGTGCCAGTAGTGCCGGGAGGCGCAATCAGCCCCAGCATTTT
CDR3aa: CASSAGRRNQPQHF

v_gene: TRBV25-1
d_gene: NA
j_gene: TRBJ1-2
abundance: NA
CDR3nt: TGTGCCAGCAGCAGCCTCAGGGGATATGGCTACACCTTC
CDR3aa: CASSSLRGYGYTF

v_gene: TRBV19
d_gene: NA
j_gene: TRBJ1-2
abundance: NA
CDR3nt: TGTGCCAGTACGGTGCAGGACTATGGCTACACCTTC
CDR3aa: CASTVQDYGYTF

v_gene: TRBV15
d_gene: TRBD2
j_gene: TRBJ2-3
abundance: NA
CDR3nt: TGTGCCACCAGCAGAGATAGGACTAGCGGACTCACAGATACGCAGTATTTT
CDR3aa: CATSRDRTSGLTDTQYF

v_gene: TRBV10-3
d_gene: TRBD1
j_gene: TRBJ1-1
abundance: few
CDR3nt: TGTGCCATCAGTGACTCACAGGGGGCGGATACTGAAGCTTTCTTT
CDR3aa: CAISDSQGADTEAFF

v_gene: TRBV12-5
d_gene: TRBD1
j_gene: TRBJ1-1
abundance: NA
CDR3nt: TGTGCTAGTGGTTTGCCCCCGGACAGGCTAATAGGGGGAGCTTTCTTT
CDR3aa: CASGLPPDRLIGGAFF

v_gene: TRBV24-1
d_gene: NA
j_gene: TRBJ1-1
abundance: NA
CDR3nt: TGTGCCACCAGTGACGCTGCCCGGGGGGACACTGAAGCTTTCTTT
CDR3aa: CATSDAARGDTEAFF

v_gene: TRBV15
d_gene: TRBD1
j_gene: TRBJ1-2
abundance: NA
CDR3nt: TGTGCCACTACCGGGACAGGGGTTTTCTATGGCTACACCTTC
CDR3aa: CATTGTGVFYGYTF

v_gene: TRBV6-6
d_gene: NA
j_gene: TRBJ1-6
abundance: NA
CDR3nt: TGTGCCAGCAGTCGCGACGGGAATAATTCACCCCTCCACTTT
CDR3aa: CASSRDGNNSPLHF

v_gene: TRBV7-2
d_gene: NA
j_gene: TRBJ1-1
abundance: NA
CDR3nt: TGTGCCAGCAGCCCTAGACAGCTAGAAAGGACTTTCTTT
CDR3aa: CASSPRQLERTFF

v_gene: TRBV21-1
d_gene: NA
j_gene: TRBJ1-2
abundance: NA
CDR3nt: TGTGCCAGCAGCAAAACGGTACAGGGGGAAGGCTACACCTTC
CDR3aa: CASSKTVQGEGYTF

v_gene: TRBV11-2
d_gene: NA
j_gene: TRBJ1-2
abundance: NA
CDR3nt: TGTGCCAGCAGCTGGGCAGGGGAAGGCTACACCTTC
CDR3aa: CASSWAGEGYTF

v_gene: TRBV5-4
d_gene: NA
j_gene: TRBJ1-3
abundance: NA
CDR3nt: TGTGCCAGCAGCTCCCTAGACTTCTCTGGAAACACCATATATTTT
CDR3aa: CASSSLDFSGNTIYF

v_gene: TRBV2
d_gene: NA
j_gene: TRBJ2-3
abundance: NA
CDR3nt: TGTGCCAGCAAGTACCTCGGGACAGATACGCAGTATTTT
CDR3aa: CASKYLGTDTQYF

v_gene: TRBV30
d_gene: TRBD1
j_gene: TRBJ2-1
abundance: few
CDR3nt: TGTGCCTGGACGGACAGGGGATACAATGAGCAGTTCTTC
CDR3aa: CAWTDRGYNEQFF

v_gene: TRBV3-1/TRBV3-2
d_gene: NA
j_gene: TRBJ2-1
abundance: NA
CDR3nt: TGTGCCAGCAGCCCTAGCTCCTACAATGAGCAGTTCTTC
CDR3aa: CASSPSSYNEQFF

v_gene: TRBV2
d_gene: NA
j_gene: TRBJ1-1
abundance: NA
CDR3nt: TGTGCCAGCAGCGGGACAGAAGCTTTCTTT
CDR3aa: CASSGTEAFF

v_gene: TRBV3-1/TRBV3-2
d_gene: NA
j_gene: TRBJ2-6
abundance: NA
CDR3nt: TGTGCCAGCAGCCAGATCGGGGGTCAACTGATGTCTGGGGCCAACGTCCTGACTTTC
CDR3aa: CASSQIGGQLMSGANVLTF

v_gene: TRBV7-6
d_gene: TRBD2
j_gene: TRBJ2-5
abundance: NA
CDR3nt: TGTGCCAGCAGCTTACTGTGGCGTAGCGGGAGGTCGCAAGAGACCCAGTACTTC
CDR3aa: CASSLLWRSGRSQETQYF

v_gene: TRBV7-7
d_gene: TRBD1
j_gene: TRBJ2-7
abundance: NA
CDR3nt: TGTGCTAGCAGCCAGGGACAGGGGGGAGGCTACGAGCAGTACTTC
CDR3aa: CASSQGQGGGYEQYF

v_gene: TRBV6-1
d_gene: TRBD1
j_gene: TRBJ1-1
abundance: NA
CDR3nt: TGTGCCAGCAGTGAAGCGCAGGGGGCGGTGAGGACTGAAGCTTTCTTT
CDR3aa: CASSEAQGAVRTEAFF

v_gene: TRBV7-8
d_gene: TRBD1
j_gene: TRBJ1-1
abundance: NA
CDR3nt: TGTGCCAGCAGCCCCCGGGACAGGTGGGGAACTGAAGCTTTCTTT
CDR3aa: CASSPRDRWGTEAFF

v_gene: TRBV9
d_gene: NA
j_gene: TRBJ2-3
abundance: NA
CDR3nt: TGTGCCTCAGGAGGGGCGAATACGCAGTATTTT
CDR3aa: CASGGANTQYF

v_gene: TRBV20-1
d_gene: NA
j_gene: TRBJ1-4
abundance: NA
CDR3nt: TGCAGTGCTAGTCGGACACAGATTTATCGGGCTAATGAAAAACTGTTTTTT
CDR3aa: CSASRTQIYRANEKLFF

v_gene: TRBV5-4
d_gene: TRBD2
j_gene: TRBJ2-1
abundance: NA
CDR3nt: TGTGCCAGCAGCTCGGGACTAGCGGGAGGGCCCGGCAATGAGCAGTTCTTC
CDR3aa: CASSSGLAGGPGNEQFF

v_gene: TRBV11-3
d_gene: TRBD2
j_gene: TRBJ2-1
abundance: once
CDR3nt: TGTGCCAGCAGCTCACCATATAGACTAGCGGGAGGGGATGAGCAGTTCTTC
CDR3aa: CASSSPYRLAGGDEQFF

v_gene: TRBV7-7
d_gene: TRBD1
j_gene: TRBJ2-1
abundance: NA
CDR3nt: TGTGCTAGCAGCTTAGCGTTGGGCAGGGGGTTTGATGAGCAGTTCTTC
CDR3aa: CASSLALGRGFDEQFF

v_gene: TRBV28
d_gene: NA
j_gene: TRBJ2-3
abundance: NA
CDR3nt: TGTGCCAGCAGTTTAAACTTAGATACGCAGTATTTT
CDR3aa: CASSLNLDTQYF

v_gene: TRBV18
d_gene: TRBD1
j_gene: TRBJ1-2
abundance: many
CDR3nt: TGTGCCAGCTCACCATCTGACAGGGCCTCCTATGGCTACACCTTC
CDR3aa: CASSPSDRASYGYTF

v_gene: TRBV28
d_gene: NA
j_gene: TRBJ1-1
abundance: NA
CDR3nt: TGTGCCAGCAGTGCGGACACTGAAGCTTTCTTT
CDR3aa: CASSADTEAFF

v_gene: TRBV7-6
d_gene: TRBD1
j_gene: TRBJ2-2
abundance: NA
CDR3nt: TGTGCCAGCCAAATGGGGACAGGGGGCACCGGGGAGCTGTTTTTT
CDR3aa: CASQMGTGGTGELFF

v_gene: TRBV7-6
d_gene: TRBD1
j_gene: TRBJ1-6
abundance: NA
CDR3nt: TGTGCCAGCACCCCGCAAGGACAGGGGAACAATTCACCCCTCCACTTT
CDR3aa: CASTPQGQGNNSPLHF

v_gene: TRBV5-4
d_gene: NA
j_gene: TRBJ2-1
abundance: NA
CDR3nt: TGTGCCAGCAGCCGCGAAAATAAACGTAGTGAGCAGTTCTTC
CDR3aa: CASSRENKRSEQFF

v_gene: TRBV2
d_gene: NA
j_gene: TRBJ2-3
abundance: NA
CDR3nt: TGTGCCAGCAGTGAAGCGCAGTATGCGGGCTCTAGCACAGATACGCAGTATTTT
CDR3aa: CASSEAQYAGSSTDTQYF

v_gene: TRBV18
d_gene: NA
j_gene: TRBJ2-7
abundance: NA
CDR3nt: TGTGCCAGCTCACCACCGTTTGGGGGCAACTCCTACGAGCAGTACTTC
CDR3aa: CASSPPFGGNSYEQYF

v_gene: TRBV5-6
d_gene: TRBD1
j_gene: TRBJ1-3
abundance: NA
CDR3nt: TGTGCCAGCAGCTTGCATCAGGGGGAACGAGGAAACACCATATATTTT
CDR3aa: CASSLHQGERGNTIYF

v_gene: TRBV9
d_gene: TRBD2
j_gene: TRBJ2-1
abundance: NA
CDR3nt: TGTGCCAGCAGCGTAGAGAGACTAGCTGGCAATGAGCAGTTCTTC
CDR3aa: CASSVERLAGNEQFF

v_gene: TRBV5-1
d_gene: TRBD2
j_gene: TRBJ2-5
abundance: NA
CDR3nt: TGCGCCAGCAGCTACCTGGGACTAGCGGGAGAAGAGACCCAGTACTTC
CDR3aa: CASSYLGLAGEETQYF

v_gene: TRBV18
d_gene: TRBD1
j_gene: TRBJ1-6
abundance: NA
CDR3nt: TGTGCCAGCTCACCCCAGACAGGGCGGAATTCACCCCTCCACTTT
CDR3aa: CASSPQTGRNSPLHF

v_gene: TRBV28
d_gene: NA
j_gene: TRBJ1-2
abundance: NA
CDR3nt: TGTGCCAGCAGCCCCTACCGCGAACCATTTAACTATGGCTACACCTTC
CDR3aa: CASSPYREPFNYGYTF

v_gene: TRBV27
d_gene: NA
j_gene: TRBJ2-3
abundance: NA
CDR3nt: TGTGCCAGCAGTTACCAGGCGTTTTCTAGCACAGATACGCAGTATTTT
CDR3aa: CASSYQAFSSTDTQYF

v_gene: TRBV5-4
d_gene: NA
j_gene: TRBJ1-2
abundance: once
CDR3nt: TGTGCCAGCAGCTTGGTAGGGGGAATGGTGGGTGCGAAAGGCTACACCTTC
CDR3aa: CASSLVGGMVGAKGYTF

v_gene: TRBV4-1
d_gene: NA
j_gene: TRBJ1-2
abundance: NA
CDR3nt: TGCGCCAGCAGCCAAGATGGATGGACACGCCTGACCTATGGCTACACCTTC
CDR3aa: CASSQDGWTRLTYGYTF

v_gene: TRBV19
d_gene: NA
j_gene: TRBJ2-2
abundance: once
CDR3nt: TGTGCCAGTACCCACTGGAGCACCGGGGAGCTGTTTTTT
CDR3aa: CASTHWSTGELFF

v_gene: TRBV5-6
d_gene: NA
j_gene: TRBJ1-5
abundance: NA
CDR3nt: TGTGCCAGCAGTTCAGCAGGGTGGCAGCCCCAGCATTTT
CDR3aa: CASSSAGWQPQHF

v_gene: TRBV2
d_gene: TRBD1
j_gene: TRBJ1-4
abundance: NA
CDR3nt: TGTGCCAGCATTAAGGGACAGGGGCCGCTAAGGGAAAAACTGTTTTTT
CDR3aa: CASIKGQGPLREKLFF

v_gene: TRBV5-8
d_gene: NA
j_gene: TRBJ2-5
abundance: NA
CDR3nt: TGTGCCAGCAGCCTACAGGGCTGGGAGACCCAGTACTTC
CDR3aa: CASSLQGWETQYF

v_gene: TRBV19
d_gene: NA
j_gene: TRBJ1-1
abundance: NA
CDR3nt: TGTGCCAGTAAAGGGGATTTGAACACTGAAGCTTTCTTT
CDR3aa: CASKGDLNTEAFF

v_gene: TRBV5-1
d_gene: TRBD1
j_gene: TRBJ1-2
abundance: NA
CDR3nt: TGCGCCAGCAGCTTAGGACAGGGGACCTATGGCTACACCTTC
CDR3aa: CASSLGQGTYGYTF